Listed below are T cell receptor beta chains from one sample, sequenced in a study of CD8 T cells in ankylosing spondylitis. TCRdb fed the 5' RACE reads into MiXCR, producing one record per CDR3 protein. The sample carries around 120,000 distinct CDR3 sequences, around 8.5% recorded once. The specimen sequenced was blood, either unsorted or a sorted T cell fraction (not recorded which). The source of these receptors is a male donor with ankylosing spondylitis or in good health (not recorded which). Both conserved end residues are part of each CDR3. A D gene is named only where the DNA matches it firmly. Clone size is stated in some rows and not others, as once, few, many or a class when expanded.

v_call: TRBV29-1
j_call: TRBJ2-1
d_call: TRBD1
clone_size: .
cdr3_nt: TGCAGCGTTGCGGACAGGGGGCTTTACAATGAGCAGTTCTTC
cdr3_aa: CSVADRGLYNEQFF

v_call: TRBV10-3
j_call: TRBJ1-6
d_call: .
clone_size: many
cdr3_nt: TGTGCCATCAGTGAGGATAATTCACCCCTCCACTTT
cdr3_aa: CAISEDNSPLHF

v_call: TRBV15
j_call: TRBJ1-2
d_call: .
clone_size: many
cdr3_nt: TGTGCCACCAGCGGAGGCTATGGCTACACCTTC
cdr3_aa: CATSGGYGYTF

v_call: TRBV4-2
j_call: TRBJ2-4
d_call: TRBD2
clone_size: many
cdr3_nt: TGTGCCAGCAGCCAAGGACTAGCGGGCGACATTCAGTACTTC
cdr3_aa: CASSQGLAGDIQYF

v_call: TRBV12-3/TRBV12-4
j_call: TRBJ2-3
d_call: .
clone_size: many
cdr3_nt: TGTGCCAGCAGCTTTTCGCGCTCACTAGATACGCAGTATTTT
cdr3_aa: CASSFSRSLDTQYF

v_call: TRBV7-9
j_call: TRBJ2-3
d_call: TRBD2
clone_size: .
cdr3_nt: TGTGCCAGCAGCTTAGCACAAGTTGCGGGAGAGGGAGATACGCAGTATTTT
cdr3_aa: CASSLAQVAGEGDTQYF

v_call: TRBV4-3
j_call: TRBJ2-1
d_call: .
clone_size: many
cdr3_nt: TGCGCCAGCAGCCAAGATACTAGTCGCAATGAGCAGTTCTTC
cdr3_aa: CASSQDTSRNEQFF

v_call: TRBV6-2/TRBV6-3
j_call: TRBJ2-7
d_call: .
clone_size: few
cdr3_nt: TGTGCCAGTAACCGACTCCGGGACGATGCGCACGAGCAGTACTTC
cdr3_aa: CASNRLRDDAHEQYF

v_call: TRBV28
j_call: TRBJ2-1
d_call: TRBD1
clone_size: many
cdr3_nt: TGTGCCAGCAGTATAACAGGGGTCAGGGACAATGAGCAGTTCTTC
cdr3_aa: CASSITGVRDNEQFF

v_call: TRBV3-1
j_call: TRBJ2-1
d_call: .
clone_size: many
cdr3_nt: TGTGCCAGCAGCCAAGATTCGGGTCTTATCGCCGGATACAATGAGCAGTTCTTC
cdr3_aa: CASSQDSGLIAGYNEQFF

v_call: TRBV6-1
j_call: TRBJ2-7
d_call: .
clone_size: .
cdr3_nt: TGTGCCAGCAGACAGGATCCAGATAGGTACTCCTACGAGCAGTACTTC
cdr3_aa: CASRQDPDRYSYEQYF

v_call: TRBV5-1
j_call: TRBJ1-1
d_call: TRBD1
clone_size: many
cdr3_nt: TGCGCCAGCAGCTTAGGGGACAGCCTCATGAACACTGAAGCTTTCTTT
cdr3_aa: CASSLGDSLMNTEAFF

v_call: TRBV20-1
j_call: TRBJ2-3
d_call: .
clone_size: many
cdr3_nt: TGCAGTGCTAAGCGTTCGGGAGTTCCAGATACGCAGTATTTT
cdr3_aa: CSAKRSGVPDTQYF

v_call: TRBV7-2
j_call: TRBJ2-7
d_call: .
clone_size: many
cdr3_nt: TGTGCCAGCAGCTTAGCGCTCTCCTACGAGCAGTACTTC
cdr3_aa: CASSLALSYEQYF

v_call: TRBV19
j_call: TRBJ1-2
d_call: .
clone_size: many
cdr3_nt: TGTGCCAGTAGTATCTCGGGAGCTAACTATGGCTACACCTTC
cdr3_aa: CASSISGANYGYTF

v_call: TRBV5-1
j_call: TRBJ2-1
d_call: .
clone_size: .
cdr3_nt: TGCGCCAGCAGGGGGGCGGGAGATTACAATGAGCAGTTCTTC
cdr3_aa: CASRGAGDYNEQFF

v_call: TRBV7-2
j_call: TRBJ2-3
d_call: TRBD2
clone_size: few
cdr3_nt: TGTGCCAGCAGCTCAGGGACTAGTCCCACAGATACGCAGTATTTT
cdr3_aa: CASSSGTSPTDTQYF

v_call: TRBV5-5
j_call: TRBJ2-7
d_call: TRBD2
clone_size: .
cdr3_nt: TGTGCCAGCAGCCTGGGGACTAGCGGGGAATACGAGCAGTACTTC
cdr3_aa: CASSLGTSGEYEQYF

v_call: TRBV5-1
j_call: TRBJ2-1
d_call: .
clone_size: many
cdr3_nt: TGCGCCAGCGCCCAGCTCCTCTCTAGCGCCAATGAGCAGTTCTTC
cdr3_aa: CASAQLLSSANEQFF

v_call: TRBV25-1
j_call: TRBJ2-2
d_call: .
clone_size: many
cdr3_nt: TGTGCCAGCAGCAGCCCCGAGAGGGGGTGGTCGAACACCGGGGAGCTGTTTTTT
cdr3_aa: CASSSPERGWSNTGELFF

v_call: TRBV5-1
j_call: TRBJ2-6
d_call: TRBD1
clone_size: few
cdr3_nt: TGCGCCAGCAGCTTACCCGGGACAGGGGGCTCTGGGGCCAACGTCCTGACTTTC
cdr3_aa: CASSLPGTGGSGANVLTF

v_call: TRBV20-1
j_call: TRBJ2-7
d_call: .
clone_size: few
cdr3_nt: TGCAGTGCTAGAGATATTGGACACCACATTACCTACGAGCAGTACTTC
cdr3_aa: CSARDIGHHITYEQYF

v_call: TRBV5-1
j_call: TRBJ2-1
d_call: .
clone_size: many
cdr3_nt: TGCGCCAGCAGCTCGTCTAGCGCGCGTATATCCTACAATGAGCAGTTCTTC
cdr3_aa: CASSSSSARISYNEQFF

v_call: TRBV7-8
j_call: TRBJ2-5
d_call: .
clone_size: many
cdr3_nt: TGTGCCAGCAGCTTCGTAGAGACCCAGTACTTC
cdr3_aa: CASSFVETQYF

v_call: TRBV7-2
j_call: TRBJ1-5
d_call: TRBD1
clone_size: few
cdr3_nt: TGTGCCAGCAGCTTAGTTGGGACAGGGTATCAGCCCCAGCATTTT
cdr3_aa: CASSLVGTGYQPQHF

v_call: TRBV7-2
j_call: TRBJ2-7
d_call: TRBD2
clone_size: few
cdr3_nt: TGTGCCAGCAGCTTGACGGGAGGGGTTATCTTGGGGCAGTACTTC
cdr3_aa: CASSLTGGVILGQYF

v_call: TRBV7-3
j_call: TRBJ2-3
d_call: .
clone_size: few
cdr3_nt: TGTGCCAGCAGCTTAACGTTTCGGGGAAGTAGCACAGATACGCAGTATTTT
cdr3_aa: CASSLTFRGSSTDTQYF

v_call: TRBV12-3/TRBV12-4
j_call: TRBJ2-1
d_call: .
clone_size: many
cdr3_nt: TGTGCCAGCAGTCGCCAGCGGGCAAGGCACAATGAGCAGTTCTTC
cdr3_aa: CASSRQRARHNEQFF

v_call: TRBV7-2
j_call: TRBJ2-5
d_call: .
clone_size: .
cdr3_nt: TGTGCCAGCAGCTTAGGCCCTGAGTTCCAAGAGACCCAGTACTTC
cdr3_aa: CASSLGPEFQETQYF

v_call: TRBV20-1
j_call: TRBJ2-4
d_call: .
clone_size: many
cdr3_nt: TGCAGTGCTAGAGAGCAGGGCACAAACATTCAGTACTTC
cdr3_aa: CSAREQGTNIQYF